The subject of this entry is one T cell receptor beta chain. Clinical history reported by participants formed the basis on which cohorts were assigned. Authors' processing steps: Nucleated cell number was recorded as an estimate derived from reference gene primer amplification. Measured with immunoSEQ multiplex PCR; TCRdb has only the in-frame clones, and not every one. From that table come the V and J calls and clone size; the DNA was used to work out D and trimming. The data hold approximately 220,000 clones, with roughly 90% observed a single time. These data belong to a study of blood T cell repertoires in COVID-19. Study-wide background: Samples of COVID-19 (acute and convalescent) were obtained from the United States, Italy and Spain. In each case, the material was cDNA or gDNA derived from T cells, B-cell-depleted T cells, or PBMCs.

The receptor comes from a woman aged 25-40 years with acute COVID-19. The sequenced sample was PBMCs or T cells enriched from blood (not recorded which).

CDR3 DNA sequence: TGTGCCAGCAGCGTAGGGGTTAGCGGGTCCAAGCAGTTCTTC. It encodes CASSVGVSGSKQFF. V gene TRBV9 combines with J gene TRBJ2-1; TRBD2 aligns across 7 bases. The CDR3 length is 14 residues. The junction had 8 bases not matched to a gene; V was cut back by 0 bases and J by 11 bases. Germline CDR1 SGDLS, CDR2 YYNGEE.